The 7 T cell receptor beta chains in this list originate from one sample, sequenced in a study of T cell changes during pregnancy in multiple sclerosis. Assay used: immunoSEQ multiplex PCR; TCRdb lists only in-frame clones, some missing. The sample includes 60,000 or so clones, around 93% of them seen just once. The starting material was CD4+ T cells from peripheral blood mononuclear cells, obtained before pregnancy. These receptors came from a female donor with multiple sclerosis, enrolled in a pregnancy study.

This clone was seen just once. The chain carries TRBV25-1 and TRBJ2-1, with 11 bases matching TRBD1. The CDR3 spans 15 residues. With V trimmed by 4 bases and J by 8 bases, 7 bases remained unmatched. Looked up from germline, CDR1 is MGHDK and CDR2 is SYGVNS. The CDR3 bases are TGTGCCAGCAGTGCCCGGACAGGGGGCAAGGATGAGCAGTTCTTC. Amino acid sequence: CASSARTGGKDEQFF.

The rearrangement uses TRBV7-2 and TRBJ2-7; tentatively, D is TRBD2 (6 bases). Germline V CDR1 and CDR2: SGHTA, FQGNSA. CDR3 length: 13 amino acids. V lost 1 base and J lost 4, with 8 bases in between. CDR3: CASSLGEAYEQYF. The CDR3 DNA sequence: TGTGCCAGCAGCTTAGGGGAGGCGTACGAGCAGTACTTC. Looking up the rest from reference TRBV7-2 and TRBJ2-7 gives the full variable domain: GAGVSQSPSNKVTEKGKDVELRCDPISGHTALYWYRQSLGQGLEFLIYFQGNSAPDKSGLPSDRFSAERTGGSVSTLTIQRTQQEDSAVYLCASSLGEAYEQYFGPGTRLTVT.

The rearrangement joins TRBV5-4 to TRBJ2-7; 15 bases align to TRBD2. CDR3 length: 16 amino acids. Unmatched junction bases numbered 8, after V lost 4 bases and J lost 6 bases. Germline CDR1 and CDR2: SGHNT and YYREEE (reference sequence). DNA of the CDR3: TGTGCCAGCAGCGAGGGACTAGCGGGAGGCCGCGGCGAGCAGTACTTC. As protein: CASSEGLAGGRGEQYF. The whole variable domain, filled in from reference TRBV5-4 and TRBJ2-7, reads ETGVTQSPTHLIKTRGQQVTLRCSSQSGHNTVSWYQQALGQGPQFIFQYYREEENGRGNFPPRFSGLQFPNYSSELNVNALELDDSALYLCASSEGLAGGRGEQYFGPGTRLTVT.

This rearrangement joins TRBV5-1 to TRBJ2-1; no reliable D call. The CDR3 contains 14 residues. Deletions cut 0 bases from V and 3 bases from J, with 7 bases between. Germline loops: CDR1 SGHRS, CDR2 YFSETQ. CDR3 sequence: CASSLAAVYNEQFF. The CDR3 coding sequence is TGCGCCAGCAGCTTGGCCGCAGTCTACAATGAGCAGTTCTTC.

The chain carries TRBV7-2 and TRBJ1-2, with TRBD1 matching 8 bases. The length of the CDR3 is 14 residues. The V gene end was trimmed by 1 base and the J gene end by 8 bases; junction bases not matched to a gene: 6. The germline CDR1 and CDR2 sequences are SGHTA and FQGNSA. The CDR3 sequence is CASSLEGTGRGYTF. CDR3 bases: TGTGCCAGCAGCTTAGAGGGGACAGGCCGAGGCTACACCTTC.

This clone was observed a few times. The chain joins TRBV7-2 to TRBJ1-2; 9 nucleotides match TRBD1. Trimming at V came to 3 bases and at J to 7 bases, leaving 6 bases not matched to a gene. This CDR3 is built from 14 residues. Germline values: CDR1 SGHTA, CDR2 FQGNSA. The CDR3 region is CASSFNRDRAGYTF. Here the CDR3 DNA reads TGTGCCAGCAGCTTTAACCGGGACAGGGCTGGCTACACCTTC. Full variable domain (rest looked up from reference TRBV7-2 and TRBJ1-2): GAGVSQSPSNKVTEKGKDVELRCDPISGHTALYWYRQSLGQGLEFLIYFQGNSAPDKSGLPSDRFSAERTGGSVSTLTIQRTQQEDSAVYLCASSFNRDRAGYTFGSGTRLTVV.

The chain joins TRBV5-5 to TRBJ2-7; 8 bases map to TRBD1. Unmatched junction bases numbered 9, after V lost 0 bases and J lost 4 bases. Germline assignment: CDR1 SGHKS and CDR2 YYEKEE (reference sequence). The CDR3 runs to 16 residues. The CDR3 spells CASSLAGTGVSYEQYF. The CDR3 DNA reads TGTGCCAGCAGCTTGGCCGGGACAGGCGTTTCATACGAGCAGTACTTC.